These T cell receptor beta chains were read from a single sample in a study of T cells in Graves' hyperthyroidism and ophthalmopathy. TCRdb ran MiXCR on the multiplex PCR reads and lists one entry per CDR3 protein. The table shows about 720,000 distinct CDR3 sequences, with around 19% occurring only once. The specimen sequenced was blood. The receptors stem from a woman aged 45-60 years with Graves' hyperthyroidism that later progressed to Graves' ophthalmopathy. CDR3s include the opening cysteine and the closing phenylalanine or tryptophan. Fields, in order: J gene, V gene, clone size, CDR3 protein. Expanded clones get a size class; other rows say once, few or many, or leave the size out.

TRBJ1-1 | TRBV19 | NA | CASSIDPDSDLENTEAFF
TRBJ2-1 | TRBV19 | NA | CASSTYRRDRRDLNNEQFF
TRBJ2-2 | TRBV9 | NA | CASSVATSANTGELFF
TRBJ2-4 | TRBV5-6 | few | CASSTTTIKNIQYF
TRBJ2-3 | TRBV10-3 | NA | CAISEWGAGGGTTDTQYF
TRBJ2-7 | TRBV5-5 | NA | CASSADRGDYEQYF
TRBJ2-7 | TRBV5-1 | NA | CASMGGLKTYEQYF
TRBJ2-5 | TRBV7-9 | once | CASRGPGRGETQYF
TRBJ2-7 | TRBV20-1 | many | CSARPLAGGALYEQYF
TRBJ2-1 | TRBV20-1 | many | CSAAGGQGAYNEQFF
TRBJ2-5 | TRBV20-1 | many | CSAFRRTQYF
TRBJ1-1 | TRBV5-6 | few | CASSRSRTDREAFF
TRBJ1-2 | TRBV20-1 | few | CSASWSRGYTF
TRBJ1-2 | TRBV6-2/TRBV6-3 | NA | CASSYSTSRVDGYTF
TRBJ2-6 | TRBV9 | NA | CASSPRHSGANVLTF
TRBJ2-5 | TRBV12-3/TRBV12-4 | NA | CASKITGEETQYF
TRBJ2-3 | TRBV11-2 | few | CASSLVWTAGNTDTQYF
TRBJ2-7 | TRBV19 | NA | CASSKRDTTYEQYF
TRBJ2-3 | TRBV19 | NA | CASSTRLAGGLRTQYF
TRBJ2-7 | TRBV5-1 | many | CASSLAQGSYEQYF
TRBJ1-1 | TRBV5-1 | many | CASSLEGQGRAEAFF
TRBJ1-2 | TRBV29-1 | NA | CSVEVARTEYGYTF
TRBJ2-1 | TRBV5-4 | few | CASSLESAAPYNEQFF
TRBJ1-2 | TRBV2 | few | CASSADSPRGYTF
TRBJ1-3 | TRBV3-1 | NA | CASSHPMIGGPSGNTIYF
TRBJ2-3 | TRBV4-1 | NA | CASSQYVGGSTDTQYF
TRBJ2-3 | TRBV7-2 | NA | CASRSPGSDTQYF
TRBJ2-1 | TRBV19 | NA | CASSIRGRSYNEQFF
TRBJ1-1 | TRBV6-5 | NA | CASSYSIATLTEAFF
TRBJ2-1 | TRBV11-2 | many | CASSLSGTYNEQFF
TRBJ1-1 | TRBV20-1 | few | CRPRGDENTEAFF